What follows is one T cell receptor beta chain and its context. TCRdb's table, derived via immunoSEQ multiplex PCR, lists solely in-frame clones and lacks some. This repertoire shows tens of thousands of clones, more than 80% found once; its top ten account for around 15%. The ends lost 6 bases at V and 4 bases at J; junction bases unmatched: 4. The CDR3 extends over 14 amino acids. Germline V gene lookup returns CDR1 SGHRS and CDR2 YFSETQ. The data stem from a study of PD-1 blockade in classical Hodgkin lymphoma. Study details: Nivolumab was administered to patients intravenously at 3 mg/kg every 2 weeks.

Time point noted: cycle 4 day 1 (C4D1), after 5 to 7 weeks of nivolumab. Relapses following autologous stem cell transplantation were seen in all patients, with brentuximab vedotin exposure varying. The chain couples TRBV5-1 to TRBJ2-2, with 9 positions matching TRBD1. The sample was peripheral blood mononuclear cells (PBMCs), taken before the fourth cycle of nivolumab. This sequence originates from a human donor with classical Hodgkin lymphoma. CDR3 sequence (DNA): TGCGCCAGCAAGGGACAGGGAGTCACCGGGGAGCTGTTTTTT. This gives the protein CASKGQGVTGELFF.